The rows below give T cell receptor beta chains drawn from one sample of a study of blood T cell repertoires in COVID-19. Using immunoSEQ multiplex PCR, the repertoire was profiled, and TCRdb retains in-frame clones only, with some absent. This sample yields around 250,000 clones, of which 65% to 90% are seen a single time; around 5.5% belongs to the top ten. Sequenced input: peripheral blood. The origin of the receptors is a man in his fifties or sixties with active or convalescent COVID-19. Each CDR3 is given with its conserved first and last residue. D genes are given only for firm matches. For some rows the clone size is stated as once, few or many, or as a class when expanded; others skip it.

>NA|TRBV30|10|TRBJ1-3|NA
TGTGCCGGGGAGCGAAACACCATATATTTT
CAGERNTIYF
>NA|TRBV27|13|TRBJ1-5|NA
TGTGCCAGCACGGGAAATTCCAATCAGCCCCAGCATTTT
CASTGNSNQPQHF
>few|TRBV12-5|14|TRBJ1-1|NA
TGTGCTAGTGGTCCCGACGGACAGAACACTGAAGCTTTCTTT
CASGPDGQNTEAFF
>NA|TRBV19|13|TRBJ2-5|NA
TGTGCCAGTAGTATACACAGAAAAGAGACCCAGTACTTC
CASSIHRKETQYF
>NA|TRBV5-1|15|TRBJ2-6|TRBD2
TGCGCCAGCAGCTCGGGGGGGCCTGGGGCCAACGTCCTGACTTTC
CASSSGGPGANVLTF
>NA|TRBV30|17|TRBJ1-4|TRBD1
TGTGCCTGGAGTGCGGGACAGGAGTTTACAACTAATGAAAAACTGTTTTTT
CAWSAGQEFTTNEKLFF
>NA|TRBV5-6|18|TRBJ2-2|TRBD2
TGTGCCAGCAGCTTAACTAGCGGGGGAAACTCACGGAACGGGGAGCTGTTTTTT
CASSLTSGGNSRNGELFF
>NA|TRBV13|10|TRBJ1-5|NA
TGTGCCAGCACCGGTCAGCCCCAGCATTTT
CASTGQPQHF
>NA|TRBV2|16|TRBJ2-5|TRBD2
TGTGCCAGCAGGCTGGGACTAGCGGGATTCCAAGAGACCCAGTACTTC
CASRLGLAGFQETQYF
>once|TRBV5-6|16|TRBJ2-7|TRBD2
TGTGCCAGCAGCTTAGGGACTAGCGGGGTCTCCTACGAGCAGTACTTC
CASSLGTSGVSYEQYF